This section outlines one T cell receptor (beta chain) sequence together with its context. As yet, its antigen is unknown. Germline-derived CDR1 and CDR2 are MNHEY and SVGEGT. The junction had 5 bases not matched to a gene; V was cut back by 6 bases and J by 5 bases. This CDR3 comprises 13 residues. Diagnosis was based on clinical symptoms, serum thyroxine, TRAb, thyroid ultrasound and orbital computed tomography. The data belong to a study of Graves' ophthalmopathy and Graves' hyperthyroidism. General observations from the study: Blood also contained most of the expanded thyroid clonotypes above 0.001 frequency.

Amplification of TCR beta CDR3 regions used RNA transcripts. First-round RT-PCR used HTBI primers; second-round multiplex PCR followed. MiXCR, applied by TCRdb to the multiplex PCR reads, yields one record per CDR3 protein. Among 1 million to 1.3 million distinct CDR3 sequences, roughly two fifths were seen once, and the ten largest hold 8.5% to 14%. This TCR was recovered from an adult man with Graves' hyperthyroidism. Material: peripheral blood or thyroid tissue (not recorded which). The chain couples TRBV6-2 or TRBV6-3 to TRBJ1-1; 8 nucleotides line up with TRBD1. The CDR3, as DNA: TGTGCCAGCAGCATCCGGGACAGGACTGAAGCTTTCTTT. It is translated as CASSIRDRTEAFF.